The T cell receptor (beta chain) under discussion was sequenced for a study of blood T cell repertoires in COVID-19. Study-level background: There were acute and convalescent COVID-19 samples, and they came from the United States, Italy and Spain. From T cells, B-cell-depleted T cells, or PBMCs came the material, which was cDNA or gDNA.

In the authors' methods: Cell counts per sample came from amplifying reference gene primers. The repertoire was sequenced with immunoSEQ multiplex PCR; TCRdb's copy has only in-frame clones and lacks some. V and J calls and clone size follow that table, whereas D and trimming were derived from the DNA. The sample includes tens of thousands of clones, more than 80% of them seen just once. Trimming shortened V by 5 bases and J by 0 bases, and 13 bases separated the two germline ends. Germline loops: CDR1 KGHSH, CDR2 LQKENI. The CDR3 has 16 residues. Seattle participants joined during active infection and were tracked over time.

The rearrangement joins TRBV18 to TRBJ1-4; perhaps TRBD1 as D (6 bases). This clonotype originated in a man aged 50-59 years with COVID-19, enrolled during active disease. The material sequenced was peripheral blood. The CDR3 here is CASSIGQTATNEKLFF. The CDR3, as DNA: TGTGCCAGCTCAATTGGACAGACAGCAACTAATGAAAAACTGTTTTTT.